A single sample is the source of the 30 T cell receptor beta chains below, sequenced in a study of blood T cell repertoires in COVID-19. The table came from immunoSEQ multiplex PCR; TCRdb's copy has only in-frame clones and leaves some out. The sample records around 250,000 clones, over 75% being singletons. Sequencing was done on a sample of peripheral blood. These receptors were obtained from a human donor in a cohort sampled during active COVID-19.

The CDR3 nucleotides are TGTGCCACCAGCAGAGGGGGACTAGCGGGCCGCAATGAGCAGTTCTTC. As protein: CATSRGGLAGRNEQFF. The chain joins TRBV15 to TRBJ2-1; 12 bases align to TRBD2. The CDR3 has 16 amino acids. After removal of 1 base from V and 6 bases from J, the junction contained 4 bases not matched to a gene. The V gene's germline CDR1 is LNHNV and CDR2 YYDKDF (reference sequence). Filled out from reference TRBV15 and TRBJ2-1, the complete variable domain reads DAMVIQNPRYQVTQFGKPVTLSCSQTLNHNVMYWYQQKSSQAPKLLFHYYDKDFNNEADTPDNFQSRRPNTSFCFLDIRSPGLGDTAMYLCATSRGGLAGRNEQFFGPGTRLTVL.

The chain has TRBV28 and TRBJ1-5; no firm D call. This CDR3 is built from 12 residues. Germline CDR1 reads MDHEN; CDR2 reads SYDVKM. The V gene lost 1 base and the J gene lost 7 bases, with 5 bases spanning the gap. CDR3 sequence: CASSLSVQPQHF. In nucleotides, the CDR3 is TGTGCCAGCAGTTTATCTGTCCAGCCCCAGCATTTT.

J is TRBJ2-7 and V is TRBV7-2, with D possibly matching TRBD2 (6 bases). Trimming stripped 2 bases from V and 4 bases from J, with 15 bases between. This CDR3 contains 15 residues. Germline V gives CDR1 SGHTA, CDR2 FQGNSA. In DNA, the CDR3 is TGTGCCAGCAGCTTATCGACTAGGATAGGATACGAGCAGTACTTC. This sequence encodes CASSLSTRIGYEQYF.

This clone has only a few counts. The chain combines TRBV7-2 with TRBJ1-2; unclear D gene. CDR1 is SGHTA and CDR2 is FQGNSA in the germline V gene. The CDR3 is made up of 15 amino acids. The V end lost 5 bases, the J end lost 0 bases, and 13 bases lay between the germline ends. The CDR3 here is CASSLRHPSNYGYTF. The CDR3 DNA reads TGTGCCAGCAGCCTAAGACACCCTTCTAACTATGGCTACACCTTC.

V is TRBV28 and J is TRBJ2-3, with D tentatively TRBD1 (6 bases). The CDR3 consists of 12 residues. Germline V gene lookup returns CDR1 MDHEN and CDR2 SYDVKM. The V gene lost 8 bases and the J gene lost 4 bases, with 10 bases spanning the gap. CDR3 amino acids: CASRTDPDTQYF. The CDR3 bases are TGTGCCAGCCGGACAGATCCAGATACGCAGTATTTT.

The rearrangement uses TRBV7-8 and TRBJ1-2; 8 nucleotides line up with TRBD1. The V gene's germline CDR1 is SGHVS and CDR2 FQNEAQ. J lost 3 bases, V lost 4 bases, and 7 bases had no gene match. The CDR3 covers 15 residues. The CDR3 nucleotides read TGTGCCAGCAGCTCGGGACAGGCTGCGGACTATGGCTACACCTTC. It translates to CASSSGQAADYGYTF.

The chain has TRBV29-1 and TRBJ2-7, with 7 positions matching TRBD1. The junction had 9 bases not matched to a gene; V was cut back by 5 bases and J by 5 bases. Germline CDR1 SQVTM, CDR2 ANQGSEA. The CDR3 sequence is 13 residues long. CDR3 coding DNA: TGCAGCGTTCGTCAACAGGGGAGCCACGAGCAGTACTTC. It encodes CSVRQQGSHEQYF.

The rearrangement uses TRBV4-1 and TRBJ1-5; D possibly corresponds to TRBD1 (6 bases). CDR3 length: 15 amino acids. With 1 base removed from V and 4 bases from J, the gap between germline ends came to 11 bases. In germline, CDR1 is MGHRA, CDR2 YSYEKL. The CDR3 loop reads CASSQGLQGNQPQHF. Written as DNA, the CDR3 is TGCGCCAGCAGCCAAGGTCTACAGGGAAATCAGCCCCAGCATTTT.

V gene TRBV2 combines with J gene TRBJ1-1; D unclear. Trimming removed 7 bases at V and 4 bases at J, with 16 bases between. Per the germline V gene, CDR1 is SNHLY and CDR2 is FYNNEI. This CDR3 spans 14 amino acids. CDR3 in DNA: TGTGCCAGCACCACTCTCAACGGCGGCACTGAAGCTTTCTTT. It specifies CASTTLNGGTEAFF.

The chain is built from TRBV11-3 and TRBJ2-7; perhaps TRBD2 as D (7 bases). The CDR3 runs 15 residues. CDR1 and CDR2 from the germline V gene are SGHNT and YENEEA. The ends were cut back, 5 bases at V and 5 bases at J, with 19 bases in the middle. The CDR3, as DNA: TGTGCCAGCAGCCGAGGGGGGGCCTCGAAGGACGAGCAGTACTTC. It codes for CASSRGGASKDEQYF.

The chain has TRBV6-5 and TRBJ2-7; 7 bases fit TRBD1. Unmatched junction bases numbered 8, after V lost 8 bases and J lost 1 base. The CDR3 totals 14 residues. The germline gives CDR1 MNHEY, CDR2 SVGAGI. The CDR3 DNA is TGTGCCAGCCGGAAGGACAGGCAATCCTACGAGCAGTACTTC. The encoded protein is CASRKDRQSYEQYF.

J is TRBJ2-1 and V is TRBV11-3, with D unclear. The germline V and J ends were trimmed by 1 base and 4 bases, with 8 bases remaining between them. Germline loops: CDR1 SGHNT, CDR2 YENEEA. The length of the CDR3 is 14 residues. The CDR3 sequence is CASSLAAGYNEQFF. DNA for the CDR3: TGTGCCAGCAGCTTAGCGGCAGGTTACAATGAGCAGTTCTTC.

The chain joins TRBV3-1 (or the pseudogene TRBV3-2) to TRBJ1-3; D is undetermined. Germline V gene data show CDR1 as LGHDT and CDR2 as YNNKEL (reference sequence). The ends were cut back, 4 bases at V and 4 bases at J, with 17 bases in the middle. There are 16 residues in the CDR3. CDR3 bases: TGTGCCAGCAGCCCCCAAGAATCAGGTATAGGAAACACCATATATTTT. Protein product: CASSPQESGIGNTIYF.

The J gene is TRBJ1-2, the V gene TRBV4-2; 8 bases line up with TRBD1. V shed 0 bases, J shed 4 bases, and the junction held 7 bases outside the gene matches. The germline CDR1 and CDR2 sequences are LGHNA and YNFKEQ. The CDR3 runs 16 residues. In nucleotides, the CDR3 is TGTGCCAGCAGCCAAGAACGAAAACAGGGGGGCTATGGCTACACCTTC. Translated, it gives CASSQERKQGGYGYTF.

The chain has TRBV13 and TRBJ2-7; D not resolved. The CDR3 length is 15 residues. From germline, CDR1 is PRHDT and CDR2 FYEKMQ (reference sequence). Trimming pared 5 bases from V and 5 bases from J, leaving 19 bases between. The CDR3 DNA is TGTGCCAGCAGCCCGACGCTGGGCGACAACAACGAGCAGTACTTC. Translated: CASSPTLGDNNEQYF.

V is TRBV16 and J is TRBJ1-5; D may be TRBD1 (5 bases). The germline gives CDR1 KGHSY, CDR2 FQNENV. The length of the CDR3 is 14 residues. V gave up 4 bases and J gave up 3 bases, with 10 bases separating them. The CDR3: CASSLGDYNQPQHF. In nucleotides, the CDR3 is TGTGCCAGCAGCCTAGGGGACTACAATCAGCCCCAGCATTTT.

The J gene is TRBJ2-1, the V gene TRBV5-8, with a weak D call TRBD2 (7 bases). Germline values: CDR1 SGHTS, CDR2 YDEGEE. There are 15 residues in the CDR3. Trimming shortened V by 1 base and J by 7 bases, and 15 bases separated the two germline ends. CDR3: CASSLFRGAGNEQFF. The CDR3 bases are TGTGCCAGCAGCTTGTTTCGGGGGGCGGGGAATGAGCAGTTCTTC.

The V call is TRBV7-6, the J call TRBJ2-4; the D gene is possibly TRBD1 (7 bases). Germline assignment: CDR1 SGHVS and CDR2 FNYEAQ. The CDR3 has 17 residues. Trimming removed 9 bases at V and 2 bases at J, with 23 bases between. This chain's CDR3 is CASRAPLGGGTKNIQYF. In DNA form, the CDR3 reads TGTGCCAGTCGAGCCCCGCTAGGGGGCGGGACCAAAAACATTCAGTACTTC.

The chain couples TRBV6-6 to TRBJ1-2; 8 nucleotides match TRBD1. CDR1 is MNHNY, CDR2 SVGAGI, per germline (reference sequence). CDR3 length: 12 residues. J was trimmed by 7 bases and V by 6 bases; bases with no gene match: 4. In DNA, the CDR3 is TGTGCCAGCAGCCCCGGACAGGGTGGCTACACCTTC. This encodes CASSPGQGGYTF.

The CDR3 is CASSLSRLAGVGEQYF. The CDR3 DNA follows: TGTGCCAGCAGCTTAAGTCGACTAGCGGGAGTTGGCGAGCAGTACTTC. The rearrangement uses TRBV7-2 and TRBJ2-7; 12 bases align to TRBD2. The trim removed 2 bases at V and 6 bases at J, leaving 8 bases unmatched. CDR1 is SGHTA, CDR2 FQGNSA, per germline. The length of the CDR3 is 16 residues.

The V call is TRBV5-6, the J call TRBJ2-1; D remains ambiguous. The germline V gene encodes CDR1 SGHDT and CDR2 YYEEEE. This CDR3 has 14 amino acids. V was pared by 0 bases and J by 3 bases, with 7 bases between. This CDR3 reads CASSLVTNYNEQFF. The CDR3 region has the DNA TGTGCCAGCAGCTTGGTAACAAACTACAATGAGCAGTTCTTC.

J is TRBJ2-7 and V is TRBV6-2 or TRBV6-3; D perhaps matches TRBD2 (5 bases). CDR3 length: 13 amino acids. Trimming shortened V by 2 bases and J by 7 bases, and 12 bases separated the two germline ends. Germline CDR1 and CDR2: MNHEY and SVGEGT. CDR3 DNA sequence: TGTGCCAGCAGTTACAAGATGGGCGGGGAGCAGTACTTC. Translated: CASSYKMGGEQYF.

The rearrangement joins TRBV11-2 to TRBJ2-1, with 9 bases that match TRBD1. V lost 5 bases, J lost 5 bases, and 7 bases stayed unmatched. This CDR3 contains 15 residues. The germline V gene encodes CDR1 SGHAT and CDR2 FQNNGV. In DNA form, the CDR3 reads TGTGCCAGCAGCCTGGGACAGGGAGGGCACAATGAGCAGTTCTTC. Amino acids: CASSLGQGGHNEQFF.

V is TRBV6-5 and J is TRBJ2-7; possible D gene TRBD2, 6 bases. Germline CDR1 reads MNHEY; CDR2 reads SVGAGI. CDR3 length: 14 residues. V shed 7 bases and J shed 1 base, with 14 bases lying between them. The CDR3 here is CASTAGSYSYEQYF. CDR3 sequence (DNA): TGTGCCAGCACGGCCGGGAGTTATTCCTACGAGCAGTACTTC.

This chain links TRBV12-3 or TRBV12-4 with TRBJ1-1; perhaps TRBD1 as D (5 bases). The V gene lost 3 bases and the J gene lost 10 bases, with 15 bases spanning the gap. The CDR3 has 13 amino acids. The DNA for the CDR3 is TGTGCCAGCAGTTTGGTTGAACAGGTGGTAGCTTTCTTT. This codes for CASSLVEQVVAFF.

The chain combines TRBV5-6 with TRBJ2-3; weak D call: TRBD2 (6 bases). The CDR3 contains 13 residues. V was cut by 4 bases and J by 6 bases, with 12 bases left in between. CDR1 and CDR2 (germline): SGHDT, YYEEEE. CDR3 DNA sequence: TGTGCCAGCAGCACGGGACTTACGGATACGCAGTATTTT. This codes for CASSTGLTDTQYF.

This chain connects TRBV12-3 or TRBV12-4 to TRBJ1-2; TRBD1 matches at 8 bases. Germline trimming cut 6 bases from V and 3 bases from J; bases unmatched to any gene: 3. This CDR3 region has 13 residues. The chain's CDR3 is CASSPDRDYGYTF. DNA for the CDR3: TGTGCCAGCAGCCCGGACAGGGACTATGGCTACACCTTC.

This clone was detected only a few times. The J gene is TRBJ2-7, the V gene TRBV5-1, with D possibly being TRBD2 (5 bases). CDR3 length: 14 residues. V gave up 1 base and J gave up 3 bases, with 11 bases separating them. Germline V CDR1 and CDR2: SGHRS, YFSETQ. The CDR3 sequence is CASSLSGGRYEQYF. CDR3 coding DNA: TGCGCCAGCAGCTTGTCCGGAGGTCGCTACGAGCAGTACTTC. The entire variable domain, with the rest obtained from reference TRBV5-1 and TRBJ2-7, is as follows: KAGVTQTPRYLIKTRGQQVTLSCSPISGHRSVSWYQQTPGQGLQFLFEYFSETQRNKGNFPGRFSGRQFSNSRSEMNVSTLELGDSALYLCASSLSGGRYEQYFGPGTRLTVT.

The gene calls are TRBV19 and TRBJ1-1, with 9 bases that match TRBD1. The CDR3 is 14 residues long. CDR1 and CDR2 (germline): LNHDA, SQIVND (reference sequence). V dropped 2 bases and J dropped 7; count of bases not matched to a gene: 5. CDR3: CASSITRDRDEAFF. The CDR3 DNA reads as TGTGCCAGTAGTATAACCCGGGACAGGGATGAAGCTTTCTTT.

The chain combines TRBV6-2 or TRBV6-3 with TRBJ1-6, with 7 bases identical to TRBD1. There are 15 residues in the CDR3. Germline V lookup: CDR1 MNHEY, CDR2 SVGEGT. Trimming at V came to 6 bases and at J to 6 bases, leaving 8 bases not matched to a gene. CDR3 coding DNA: TGTGCCAGCAGCCCAAGGGGGCTTGCTAATTCACCCCTCCACTTT. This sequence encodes CASSPRGLANSPLHF.